The clone carrying this T cell receptor (beta chain) has a handful of counts. The antigen is unknown. Staining for CD45RO/CCR7/CD25/CD127/CD95/CD27 allowed sorting of CD4+ naive, central memory, regulatory and stem cell-like memory cells. The data belong to a study of beta chain features in type 1 diabetes. cDNA synthesis used the whole RNA isolate, giving expressed TCRB sequences. Data came from immunoSEQ multiplex PCR; TCRdb stores just in-frame clones and leaves some out. The sample has hundreds of thousands of clones, 13% seen once. Germline lookup yields CDR1 SNHLY and CDR2 FYNNEI. Trimming removed 5 bases from V and 1 base from J; junction bases left unmatched: 8. The CDR3 is 16 residues long. Study-level findings and limits: Among patients with Type 1 diabetes, TCRB CDR3s were moderately but significantly shorter in every one of the four CD4+ subsets. PCR might show a preference for shorter templates, equally across patients and controls.

What was sequenced was naive CD4+ T cells from blood. The rearrangement links TRBV2 to TRBJ1-1, with 9 bases that match TRBD1. This TCR came from a man aged 18 to 30 with type 1 diabetes. The CDR3 DNA sequence: TGTGCCAGCAGTCTACTGCCGGGACAGGGGAACACTGAAGCTTTCTTT. As protein: CASSLLPGQGNTEAFF.